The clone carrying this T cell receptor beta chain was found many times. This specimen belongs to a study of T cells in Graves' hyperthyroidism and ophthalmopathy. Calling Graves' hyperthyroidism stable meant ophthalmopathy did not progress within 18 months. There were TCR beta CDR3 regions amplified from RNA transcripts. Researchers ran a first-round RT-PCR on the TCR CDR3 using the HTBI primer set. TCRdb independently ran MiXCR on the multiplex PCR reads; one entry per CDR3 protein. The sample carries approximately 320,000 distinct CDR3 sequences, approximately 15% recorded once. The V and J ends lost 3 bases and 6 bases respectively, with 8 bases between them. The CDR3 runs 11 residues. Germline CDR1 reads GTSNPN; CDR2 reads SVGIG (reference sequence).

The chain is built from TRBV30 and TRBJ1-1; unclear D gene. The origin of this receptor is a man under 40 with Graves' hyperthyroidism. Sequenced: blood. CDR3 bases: TGTGCCTGGAGAGGGAGGGCTGAAGCTTTCTTT. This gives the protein CAWRGRAEAFF. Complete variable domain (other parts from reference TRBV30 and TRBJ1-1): SQTIHQWPATLVQPVGSPLSLECTVEGTSNPNLYWYRQAAGRGLQLLFYSVGIGQISSEVPQNLSASRPQDRQFILSSKKLLLSDSGFYLCAWRGRAEAFFGQGTRLTVV.